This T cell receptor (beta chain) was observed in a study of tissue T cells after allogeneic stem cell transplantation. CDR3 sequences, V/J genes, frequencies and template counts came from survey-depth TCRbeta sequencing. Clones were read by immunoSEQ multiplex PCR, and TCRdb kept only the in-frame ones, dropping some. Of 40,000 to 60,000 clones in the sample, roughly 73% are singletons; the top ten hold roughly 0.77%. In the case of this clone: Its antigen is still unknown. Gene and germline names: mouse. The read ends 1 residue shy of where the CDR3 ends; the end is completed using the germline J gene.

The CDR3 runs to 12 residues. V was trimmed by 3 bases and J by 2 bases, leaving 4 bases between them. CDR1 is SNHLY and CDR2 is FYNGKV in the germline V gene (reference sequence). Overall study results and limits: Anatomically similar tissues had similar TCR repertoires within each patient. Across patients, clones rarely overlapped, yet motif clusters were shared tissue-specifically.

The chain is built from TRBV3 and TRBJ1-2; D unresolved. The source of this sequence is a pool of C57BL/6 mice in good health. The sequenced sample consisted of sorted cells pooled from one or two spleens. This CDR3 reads CASSFGNSDYTF. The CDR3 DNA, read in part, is TGTGCCAGCAGCTTTGGGAACTCCGACTACACC.